This is a list of T cell receptor beta chains from one sample in a study of beta chain features in type 1 diabetes. Assay: immunoSEQ multiplex PCR; the TCRdb copy retains only in-frame clones and omits some. The sample holds some 230,000 clones, over 9.5% seen once. The sequenced material came from naive CD4+ T cells from blood. All receptors come from a woman between 18 and 30 years old in good health. Each CDR3 is given with its conserved first and last residue. A D gene is named only where the DNA matches it firmly. For some rows the clone size is stated as once, few or many, or as a class when expanded; others skip it.

d_gene: TRBD1
abundance: NA
v_gene: TRBV29-1
j_gene: TRBJ1-2
CDR3nt: TGCAGCACTTACAGGGGGCTGGGATATGGCTACACCTTC
CDR3aa: CSTYRGLGYGYTF

d_gene: TRBD2
abundance: NA
v_gene: TRBV5-1
j_gene: TRBJ2-1
CDR3nt: TGCGCCAGCAGCTTAGTCGGACTAGCCGATGAGCAGTTCTTC
CDR3aa: CASSLVGLADEQFF

d_gene: TRBD2
abundance: few
v_gene: TRBV11-2
j_gene: TRBJ2-3
CDR3nt: TGTGCCAGCAGCCTTAAGCGGGGTTGGATCCCGGATACGCAGTATTTT
CDR3aa: CASSLKRGWIPDTQYF

d_gene: NA
abundance: NA
v_gene: TRBV25-1
j_gene: TRBJ1-2
CDR3nt: TGTGCCAGCAGTCCGGACAGTTATGGCTACACCTTC
CDR3aa: CASSPDSYGYTF

d_gene: TRBD2
abundance: few
v_gene: TRBV5-1
j_gene: TRBJ2-1
CDR3nt: TGCGCCAGCAGCTGGGGACTAGCGGGAGTGGCTGAGCAGTTCTTC
CDR3aa: CASSWGLAGVAEQFF

d_gene: TRBD1
abundance: few
v_gene: TRBV29-1
j_gene: TRBJ1-1
CDR3nt: TGCAGCGTTGGGAGGTTCAGGGGGTTAACTGAAGCTTTCTTT
CDR3aa: CSVGRFRGLTEAFF

d_gene: NA
abundance: NA
v_gene: TRBV6-5
j_gene: TRBJ2-1
CDR3nt: TGTGCCAGCAGCATAACAGGGACCTACAATGAGCAGTTCTTC
CDR3aa: CASSITGTYNEQFF

d_gene: TRBD1
abundance: few
v_gene: TRBV18
j_gene: TRBJ1-5
CDR3nt: TGTGCCAGCTCACCGACAGGGGTGGGTGGCAATCAGCCCCAGCATTTT
CDR3aa: CASSPTGVGGNQPQHF

d_gene: TRBD2
abundance: few
v_gene: TRBV5-1
j_gene: TRBJ2-5
CDR3nt: TGCGCCAGCAGCTTGGGAAGACTAGCGGGAATCGAGACCCAGTACTTC
CDR3aa: CASSLGRLAGIETQYF

d_gene: NA
abundance: NA
v_gene: TRBV29-1
j_gene: TRBJ2-5
CDR3nt: TGCAGCGTTGTGGAATCTAGTCGGGGGACCCAGTACTTC
CDR3aa: CSVVESSRGTQYF

d_gene: TRBD1
abundance: few
v_gene: TRBV11-2
j_gene: TRBJ1-1
CDR3nt: TGTGCCAGCAGCTTAGGCCAGGGGGGAGAAGCTTTCTTT
CDR3aa: CASSLGQGGEAFF

d_gene: TRBD1
abundance: NA
v_gene: TRBV19
j_gene: TRBJ2-6
CDR3nt: TGTGCCAGTAGTCTCCGGGACAGGGCTGGGGCCAACGTCCTGACTTTC
CDR3aa: CASSLRDRAGANVLTF

d_gene: TRBD2
abundance: NA
v_gene: TRBV25-1
j_gene: TRBJ2-1
CDR3nt: TGTGCCGGCAGTGAAGCGGGGCTGTATGAGCAGTTCTTC
CDR3aa: CAGSEAGLYEQFF

d_gene: TRBD1
abundance: NA
v_gene: TRBV5-1
j_gene: TRBJ2-7
CDR3nt: TGCGCCAGCAGCTTCTTCGGGACAGGGGGCGACGAGCAGTACTTC
CDR3aa: CASSFFGTGGDEQYF

d_gene: NA
abundance: NA
v_gene: TRBV7-8
j_gene: TRBJ1-2
CDR3nt: TGTGCCAGCAGCTCCCATAGGGGGGGGAGTCGGGTACATGGCTACACCTTC
CDR3aa: CASSSHRGGSRVHGYTF

d_gene: NA
abundance: once
v_gene: TRBV9
j_gene: TRBJ2-1
CDR3nt: TGTGCAGGAGCGAGGGGGTCCCACAATGAGCAGTTCTTC
CDR3aa: CAGARGSHNEQFF

d_gene: NA
abundance: few
v_gene: TRBV5-1
j_gene: TRBJ2-1
CDR3nt: TGCGCCAGCAGCTTTTTTCCTAGTGGCAATGAGCAGTTCTTC
CDR3aa: CASSFFPSGNEQFF

d_gene: TRBD2
abundance: few
v_gene: TRBV18
j_gene: TRBJ2-3
CDR3nt: TGTGCCAGCTCACCGGGAACTAGCGGGACAGATACGCAGTATTTT
CDR3aa: CASSPGTSGTDTQYF

d_gene: TRBD1
abundance: few
v_gene: TRBV18
j_gene: TRBJ2-7
CDR3nt: TGTGCCAGCCGAGGGACAGTCGGCGAGCAGTACTTC
CDR3aa: CASRGTVGEQYF

d_gene: TRBD1
abundance: few
v_gene: TRBV11-2
j_gene: TRBJ2-7
CDR3nt: TGTGCCAGCAGTTCCGCTTCCGGGACAGGGTTGTTAAGCTCGCACGAGCAGTACTTC
CDR3aa: CASSSASGTGLLSSHEQYF

d_gene: TRBD1
abundance: NA
v_gene: TRBV5-1
j_gene: TRBJ2-1
CDR3nt: TGCGCCAGCAGCTTGGTGGGGACAGGGGTCCATGAGCAGTTCTTC
CDR3aa: CASSLVGTGVHEQFF

d_gene: NA
abundance: few
v_gene: TRBV6-1
j_gene: TRBJ1-2
CDR3nt: TGTGCCAGCAGTTCTTCAGGGATCTATGGCTACACCTTC
CDR3aa: CASSSSGIYGYTF

d_gene: NA
abundance: NA
v_gene: TRBV6-5
j_gene: TRBJ1-2
CDR3nt: TGTGCCAGCAGTTACTCCAGGGTTAACTATGGCTACACCTTC
CDR3aa: CASSYSRVNYGYTF

d_gene: NA
abundance: NA
v_gene: TRBV30
j_gene: TRBJ1-2
CDR3nt: TGTGCCTGGAGCGATCCCCAGGGGAATGGCTACACCTTC
CDR3aa: CAWSDPQGNGYTF

d_gene: TRBD1
abundance: NA
v_gene: TRBV5-1
j_gene: TRBJ2-4
CDR3nt: TGCGCCAGCAGCTTGGATTCGGGACAGGGTAAAAACATTCAGTACTTC
CDR3aa: CASSLDSGQGKNIQYF

d_gene: TRBD2
abundance: many
v_gene: TRBV7-9
j_gene: TRBJ2-5
CDR3nt: TGTGCCAGCAGCCCTCGGTTGACGGGAGGCGGGGAGACCCAGTACTTC
CDR3aa: CASSPRLTGGGETQYF

d_gene: TRBD1
abundance: NA
v_gene: TRBV30
j_gene: TRBJ2-6
CDR3nt: TGTTTCGGGACAGTGCCTAGGGGGGCCAACGTCCTGACTTTC
CDR3aa: CFGTVPRGANVLTF

d_gene: TRBD1
abundance: NA
v_gene: TRBV5-6
j_gene: TRBJ2-5
CDR3nt: TGTGCCACCAACCCGACAGGGGGACAAGAGACCCAGTACTTC
CDR3aa: CATNPTGGQETQYF

d_gene: TRBD2
abundance: few
v_gene: TRBV5-1
j_gene: TRBJ2-1
CDR3nt: TGCGCCAGCAGCTTGGCCGGGACTAGCGGGGATGAGCAGTTCTTC
CDR3aa: CASSLAGTSGDEQFF

d_gene: TRBD2
abundance: NA
v_gene: TRBV7-9
j_gene: TRBJ2-3
CDR3nt: TGTGCCAGCAGCTTGGGACTAGCGGGAGAAACCGATACGCAGTATTTT
CDR3aa: CASSLGLAGETDTQYF

d_gene: NA
abundance: NA
v_gene: TRBV5-1
j_gene: TRBJ2-2
CDR3nt: TGCGCCAGCAGCTTGGTCCAAAACACCGGGGAGCTGTTTTTT
CDR3aa: CASSLVQNTGELFF

d_gene: NA
abundance: few
v_gene: TRBV18
j_gene: TRBJ2-3
CDR3nt: TGTGCCAGCTCACCATGGGCTCAACATACGCAGTATTTT
CDR3aa: CASSPWAQHTQYF

d_gene: TRBD2
abundance: NA
v_gene: TRBV7-2
j_gene: TRBJ2-3
CDR3nt: TGTGCCAGCAGCTTAGCGCCCCTCGGGAGGACAGATACGCAGTATTTT
CDR3aa: CASSLAPLGRTDTQYF

d_gene: NA
abundance: few
v_gene: TRBV2
j_gene: TRBJ2-3
CDR3nt: TGTGCCAGCACCCTCTCACCCGCTGAGAATACGCAGTATTTT
CDR3aa: CASTLSPAENTQYF

d_gene: TRBD1
abundance: NA
v_gene: TRBV5-4
j_gene: TRBJ2-2
CDR3nt: TGTGCCAGCAGCTTCGGGACAGGAGGCACCGGGGAGCTGTTTTTT
CDR3aa: CASSFGTGGTGELFF

d_gene: NA
abundance: NA
v_gene: TRBV5-4
j_gene: TRBJ1-1
CDR3nt: TGTGCCAGCAGCTTGGCCGGGGACACTGAAGCTTTCTTT
CDR3aa: CASSLAGDTEAFF

d_gene: TRBD1
abundance: NA
v_gene: TRBV2
j_gene: TRBJ1-2
CDR3nt: TGTGCCAGCGGGACAGGGAGAGGCTACACCTTC
CDR3aa: CASGTGRGYTF

d_gene: TRBD2
abundance: NA
v_gene: TRBV4-1
j_gene: TRBJ2-3
CDR3nt: TGCGCCAGCAGCCGCTTGTCGGGAGGGGCAGATACGCAGTATTTT
CDR3aa: CASSRLSGGADTQYF

d_gene: NA
abundance: once
v_gene: TRBV5-1
j_gene: TRBJ1-4
CDR3nt: TGCGCCAGCAGCTTGTACCCAGTAAGTCGGGATGAAAAACTGTTTTTT
CDR3aa: CASSLYPVSRDEKLFF

d_gene: TRBD1
abundance: few
v_gene: TRBV5-4
j_gene: TRBJ2-5
CDR3nt: TGTGCCAGCAGGGGGGGACAGGGGACGGAGACCCAGTACTTC
CDR3aa: CASRGGQGTETQYF

d_gene: NA
abundance: few
v_gene: TRBV15
j_gene: TRBJ2-7
CDR3nt: TGTGCCACCAGCAGAGCGGACGAGCAGTACTTC
CDR3aa: CATSRADEQYF

d_gene: NA
abundance: few
v_gene: TRBV30
j_gene: TRBJ1-1
CDR3nt: TGTGCCTGGAATGTGGTGGGCCTGAACACTGAAGCTTTCTTT
CDR3aa: CAWNVVGLNTEAFF

d_gene: TRBD1
abundance: NA
v_gene: TRBV18
j_gene: TRBJ1-5
CDR3nt: TGTGCCAGCTCACCGCTCCTACTTACAGGGGCGGATCAGCCCCAGCATTTT
CDR3aa: CASSPLLLTGADQPQHF

d_gene: NA
abundance: few
v_gene: TRBV25-1
j_gene: TRBJ1-3
CDR3nt: TGTGCCAGCAGTGCCTTGGGAGGGGATCCCGGAAACACCATATATTTT
CDR3aa: CASSALGGDPGNTIYF

d_gene: TRBD1
abundance: NA
v_gene: TRBV5-1
j_gene: TRBJ2-5
CDR3nt: TGCGCCAGCGCTCGGACAGGTCGCCAAGAGACCCAGTACTTC
CDR3aa: CASARTGRQETQYF

d_gene: NA
abundance: few
v_gene: TRBV30
j_gene: TRBJ1-1
CDR3nt: TGTGCCTGGAGACAGGGAATCACTGAAGCTTTCTTT
CDR3aa: CAWRQGITEAFF

d_gene: NA
abundance: once
v_gene: TRBV30
j_gene: TRBJ2-7
CDR3nt: TGTGCCTGGAGTGGCGGCCCGGTGCAGTACTTC
CDR3aa: CAWSGGPVQYF

d_gene: TRBD1
abundance: NA
v_gene: TRBV6-1
j_gene: TRBJ1-2
CDR3nt: TGTGCCAGCAGTGAGACGACAGGGCCCTATGGCTACACCTTC
CDR3aa: CASSETTGPYGYTF

d_gene: TRBD1
abundance: NA
v_gene: TRBV6-1
j_gene: TRBJ1-5
CDR3nt: TGTGCCAGCAGTGAAGCGCGACAGGGGCACCCCAATCAGCCCCAGCATTTT
CDR3aa: CASSEARQGHPNQPQHF

d_gene: TRBD1
abundance: NA
v_gene: TRBV29-1
j_gene: TRBJ1-5
CDR3nt: TGCAGCGTTGGACAGGGTGAGAGGCCCCAGCATTTT
CDR3aa: CSVGQGERPQHF

d_gene: NA
abundance: NA
v_gene: TRBV7-3
j_gene: TRBJ2-7
CDR3nt: TGTGCCAGCAGCTTAGGGGAGGGGGGCGAGCAGTACTTC
CDR3aa: CASSLGEGGEQYF

d_gene: TRBD2
abundance: NA
v_gene: TRBV28
j_gene: TRBJ2-2
CDR3nt: TGTGCCAGCAGCCCTGCCTCGGGACTAGCGGGGACCACCGGGGAGCTGTTTTTT
CDR3aa: CASSPASGLAGTTGELFF

d_gene: TRBD2
abundance: NA
v_gene: TRBV6-1
j_gene: TRBJ2-3
CDR3nt: TGTGCCAGCAGTGCGCTAGCGGGGGGCACAGATACGCAGTATTTT
CDR3aa: CASSALAGGTDTQYF

d_gene: TRBD1
abundance: few
v_gene: TRBV5-1
j_gene: TRBJ2-1
CDR3nt: TGCGCCAGCAGCTTGGGGGCTGGACAGGGTTATAGTGAGCAGTTCTTC
CDR3aa: CASSLGAGQGYSEQFF